Included here is one T cell receptor beta chain sequence, with context. Its antigen remains unknown. Trimming took 5 bases from V and 1 from J; bases not matched to a gene: 11. This CDR3 comprises 18 residues. CDR1 and CDR2 from the germline V gene are KGHDR and SFDVKD. This sample is part of a study of vaccination and CD4 T cells after COVID-19. Regarding the study as a whole: Spike mono-reactivity was evident in 304 of the 307 vaccine-specific clones derived from convalescent patients.

With the Oncomine TCR Beta short-read assay, DNA from cultured CD4+ T cells was sequenced. TCRdb re-called the PCR reads with MiXCR, one entry per CDR3 protein. The sample holds about 8,100 distinct CDR3 sequences, about three fifths seen once. Treatment meaning: roughly 10-day PBMC culture with coronavirus spike peptide pools or control peptides (ViraFEST assay). The source is a human donor who had recovered from COVID-19. Sequencing was done on a sample of CD4+ T cells from blood, cultured in vitro. This chain connects TRBV24-1 to TRBJ2-2; 8 bases align to TRBD1. Here the CDR3 DNA reads TGTGCCACCAGTGGAGGATTGGGACAGGTTGAGAACACCGGGGAGCTGTTTTTT. Its protein product is CATSGGLGQVENTGELFF.